The 17 T cell receptor beta chains below all came from one sample that was sequenced in a study of T cells in Graves' hyperthyroidism and ophthalmopathy. Researchers took RNA transcripts and amplified the TCR beta CDR3 regions from them. When the TCR CDR3 underwent first-round RT-PCR, the HTBI primer set was used. TCRdb itself ran the multiplex PCR reads through MiXCR, one entry per CDR3 protein. The sample yields approximately 410,000 distinct CDR3 sequences, approximately 14% seen once. The sequenced sample consisted of blood. These receptors originate from a young woman with Graves' hyperthyroidism.

The table lists this clonotype with many counts. The chain employs TRBV18 and TRBJ2-2; TRBD1 matches at 7 bases. The CDR3 is made up of 14 amino acids. Germline V lookup: CDR1 KGHSH, CDR2 LQKENI. V shed 8 bases, J shed 8 bases, and the junction held 11 bases outside the gene matches. CDR3 in DNA: TGTGCCAGCCAACAGGGGCACCAACGGGGGGAGCTGTTTTTT. Amino acids: CASQQGHQRGELFF. The whole variable domain, filled in from reference TRBV18 and TRBJ2-2, reads NAGVMQNPRHLVRRRGQEARLRCSPMKGHSHVYWYRQLPEEGLKFMVYLQKENIIDESGMPKERFSAEFPKEGPSILRIQQVVRGDSAAYFCASQQGHQRGELFFGEGSRLTVL.

This clonotype was observed many times. V is TRBV5-1 and J is TRBJ2-7; D is unclear. V was shortened by 0 bases and J by 3 bases, with 4 bases between the two germline ends. The CDR3 spans 12 residues. In germline, CDR1 is SGHRS, CDR2 YFSETQ. CDR3 DNA: TGCGCCAGCAGCTTGGACGGCTACGAGCAGTACTTC. Protein sequence: CASSLDGYEQYF.

J is TRBJ2-7 and V is TRBV19; D is possibly TRBD2 (6 bases). This CDR3 comprises 13 residues. Per the germline V gene, CDR1 is LNHDA and CDR2 is SQIVND (reference sequence). The V end was cut by 1 base, the J end by 6 bases, with 10 bases between. The CDR3 DNA sequence: TGTGCCAGTAGTATAGGAGGAGGGCCCGAGCAGTACTTC. Translating it yields CASSIGGGPEQYF. The variable domain in full, with the rest retrieved from reference TRBV19 and TRBJ2-7, is DGGITQSPKYLFRKEGQNVTLSCEQNLNHDAMYWYRQDPGQGLRLIYYSQIVNDFQKGDIAEGYSVSREKKESFPLTVTSAQKNPTAFYLCASSIGGGPEQYFGPGTRLTVT.

This clonotype was counted a few times. The chain joins TRBV7-3 to TRBJ2-3; TRBD2 is a possible D gene (5 bases). Trimming took 0 bases from V and 6 from J, leaving 22 bases between them. The V gene's germline CDR1 is SGHTA and CDR2 FQGTGA. The CDR3 spans 18 residues. The CDR3, as DNA: TGTGCCAGCAGCTTAACAGGGCCCCGACTATCGGAGTTGGATACGCAGTATTTT. It codes for CASSLTGPRLSELDTQYF.

This clonotype was found a few times. Possible read error: a much larger clone is one base away. The V gene is TRBV5-1, the J gene TRBJ2-7; D may correspond to TRBD1 or TRBD2 (6 bases each). The J call could be wrong; TRBJ2-1 is a better fit for the DNA end. CDR3 size: 15 residues. Germline V gives CDR1 SGHRS, CDR2 YFSETQ. CDR3 amino acids: CASRQSDRTTYEQFF. In DNA form, the CDR3 reads TGCGCCAGCAGGCAAAGCGACAGGACTACCTACGAGCAGTTCTTC.

This clonotype was seen only a few times. The chain joins TRBV7-9 to TRBJ1-3; D remains unclear. The CDR3 runs 14 residues. Trimming left V 5 bases short and J 6 bases short, with 14 bases between. CDR1 is SEHNR and CDR2 is FQNEAQ in the germline V gene (reference sequence). CDR3 nucleotide sequence: TGTGCCAGCAGCCTTGACCTCGCCGCAAACACCATATATTTT. It is translated as CASSLDLAANTIYF.

V is TRBV4-1 and J is TRBJ1-1; TRBD1 is a possible D gene (5 bases). Germline V gene lookup returns CDR1 MGHRA and CDR2 YSYEKL. The CDR3 is made up of 13 amino acids. Deletions cut 4 bases from V and 9 bases from J, with 15 bases between. CDR3 in amino acids: CASSRIQGSKAFF. CDR3 DNA sequence: TGCGCCAGCAGCCGGATTCAGGGTAGTAAAGCTTTCTTT.

The V and J genes are TRBV27 and TRBJ1-5, with TRBD1 identical over 7 bases. The CDR3 has 16 amino acids. Germline trimming cut 5 bases from V and 0 bases from J; bases unmatched to any gene: 7. Germline values: CDR1 MNHEY, CDR2 SMNVEV (reference sequence). CDR3 loop: CASSPRTGSSNQPQHF. Here the CDR3 DNA reads TGTGCCAGCAGTCCCAGGACAGGTTCTAGCAATCAGCCCCAGCATTTT.

The chain has TRBV3-1 and TRBJ2-1; D not certain. CDR1 is LGHDT, CDR2 YNNKEL, per germline (reference sequence). Deletions cut 4 bases from V and 6 bases from J, with 13 bases between. CDR3 length: 14 residues. The CDR3 sequence is CASSRAPNINEQFF. The CDR3 bases are TGTGCCAGCAGCCGCGCGCCGAACATCAATGAGCAGTTCTTC.

The V gene is TRBV11-2, the J gene TRBJ2-1, with 8 bases identical to TRBD2. CDR1 and CDR2 from the germline V gene are SGHAT and FQNNGV. The CDR3 runs 15 residues. V dropped 5 bases and J dropped 4; count of bases not matched to a gene: 7. CDR3 sequence: CASSQRETTYNEQFF. Written as DNA, the CDR3 is TGTGCCAGCAGCCAGCGGGAGACTACGTACAATGAGCAGTTCTTC.

The V call is TRBV20-1, the J call TRBJ2-7; 8 nucleotides align to TRBD2. Germline lookup yields CDR1 DFQATT and CDR2 SNEGSKA (reference sequence). The CDR3 has 15 amino acids. The trim removed 4 bases at V and 2 bases at J, leaving 10 bases unmatched. Here the CDR3 reads CSAIRGGIAPYEQYF. As DNA, the CDR3 is TGCAGTGCTATTCGGGGGGGGATTGCCCCCTACGAGCAGTACTTC.

This clonotype occurred many times. V and J are TRBV7-2 and TRBJ2-1; TRBD2 aligns across 12 bases. Germline assignment: CDR1 SGHTA and CDR2 FQGNSA. The CDR3 has 15 residues. V lost 5 bases to trimming and J lost 7 bases; unmatched junction nucleotides: 6. This CDR3 reads CASSLTSGRFNEQFF. DNA of the CDR3: TGTGCCAGCAGCCTTACTAGCGGGAGGTTTAATGAGCAGTTCTTC.

Here the CDR3 DNA reads TGTGCCAGCAGTTACCTTGGGGCGGGGACTTCCACAGATACGCAGTATTTT. It translates to CASSYLGAGTSTDTQYF. The rearrangement links TRBV6-2 or TRBV6-3 to TRBJ2-3; possibly TRBD2 for D (6 bases). The germline gives CDR1 MNHEY, CDR2 SVGEGT. The CDR3 extends over 17 amino acids. The ends were cut back, 2 bases at V and 2 bases at J, with 17 bases in the middle.

The sample holds many counts of this clonotype. This chain uses TRBV30 with TRBJ1-1; possible D gene TRBD1, 5 bases. The CDR3 length is 14 residues. Germline values: CDR1 GTSNPN, CDR2 SVGIG (reference sequence). V lost 0 bases and J lost 4, with 12 bases in between. The CDR3 protein is CAWSVGGMSTEAFF. Here the CDR3 DNA reads TGTGCCTGGAGTGTCGGGGGGATGAGCACTGAAGCTTTCTTT.

The chain recombines TRBV6-2 or TRBV6-3 with TRBJ2-7; no reliable D call. There are 13 residues in the CDR3. Germline CDR1 reads MNHEY; CDR2 reads SVGEGT. With 2 bases removed from V and 6 bases from J, the gap between germline ends came to 11 bases. The DNA of the CDR3 is TGTGCCAGCAGTTACCTAGGTCTGGGCGAGCAGTACTTC. Its translation: CASSYLGLGEQYF.

Worth noting for this clonotype: At one end, the junction sequence differs from germline, possibly due to a read error. The chain recombines TRBV19 with TRBJ1-1; no clear D gene. The CDR3 has 14 residues. Looked up from germline, CDR1 is LNHDA and CDR2 is SQIVND (reference sequence). The CDR3 region is CVSSMEPLGGEAFF. In DNA form, the CDR3 reads TGTGTCAGTAGTATGGAGCCTCTCGGTGGTGAAGCTTTCTTT. Full variable domain (rest looked up from reference TRBV19 and TRBJ1-1): DGGITQSPKYLFRKEGQNVTLSCEQNLNHDAMYWYRQDPGQGLRLIYYSQIVNDFQKGDIAEGYSVSREKKESFPLTVTSAQKNPTAFYLCVSSMEPLGGEAFFGQGTRLTVV.

This clonotype was counted ten times or more. The V gene is TRBV20-1, the J gene TRBJ2-3; TRBD2 might be the D (5 bases). The CDR3 extends over 12 amino acids. CDR1 and CDR2 from the germline V gene are DFQATT and SNEGSKA (reference sequence). V was trimmed by 3 bases and J by 10 bases, leaving 14 bases between them. The CDR3 sequence is CSARSAGGSQYF. As DNA, the CDR3 is TGCAGTGCTAGGTCGGCTGGCGGGTCGCAGTATTTT.